Listed here are 30 T cell receptor beta chains from one sample, sequenced in a study of OX40 agonist ivuxolimab in advanced cancers. The assay was immunoSEQ multiplex PCR, and TCRdb's table has in-frame clones only and misses some. This table has roughly 64,000 clones, around four fifths appearing once. The material sequenced was CD4+ or CD8+ T cells sorted from blood, taken in a trial of the OX40 agonist ivuxolimab. The receptors were gathered from an adult with an advanced solid tumor such as melanoma, head and neck, liver or kidney cancer.

The V call is TRBV9, the J call TRBJ2-7; D not certain. Looked up from germline, CDR1 is SGDLS and CDR2 is YYNGEE. The CDR3 consists of 14 residues. V lost 4 bases and J lost 1, with 12 bases in between. The CDR3 bases are TGTGCCAGCAGCCAACAAGCACTGTCCTACGAGCAGTACTTC. Encoded protein: CASSQQALSYEQYF. The full variable domain, rest sourced from reference TRBV9 and TRBJ2-7, is DSGVTQTPKHLITATGQRVTLRCSPRSGDLSVYWYQQSLDQGLQFLIQYYNGEERAKGNILERFSAQQFPDLHSELNLSSLELGDSALYFCASSQQALSYEQYFGPGTRLTVT.

CDR3 sequence reads: CATSREKRPTGELFF. In nucleotides, the CDR3 is TGTGCCACCAGCAGAGAAAAACGGCCCACCGGGGAGCTGTTTTTT. V usage is TRBV15 and J usage is TRBJ2-2; D unresolved. The CDR3 is 15 residues long. Germline V gene data show CDR1 as LNHNV and CDR2 as YYDKDF (reference sequence). Trimming removed 0 bases at V and 4 bases at J, with 9 bases between. The whole variable domain, remainder taken from reference TRBV15 and TRBJ2-2, is DAMVIQNPRYQVTQFGKPVTLSCSQTLNHNVMYWYQQKSSQAPKLLFHYYDKDFNNEADTPDNFQSRRPNTSFCFLDIRSPGLGDTAMYLCATSREKRPTGELFFGEGSRLTVL.

In its sample, this clone was seen a few times. This chain connects TRBV30 to TRBJ1-2, with 9 bases matching TRBD1. Losses at the gene ends were 5 bases for V and 4 bases for J; bases not matched to a gene: 8. This CDR3 has 14 residues. Germline V CDR1 and CDR2: GTSNPN, SVGIG (reference sequence). The CDR3: CAWLDRGKPYGYTF. The CDR3 nucleotides read TGTGCCTGGCTCGACAGGGGGAAACCCTATGGCTACACCTTC.

V usage is TRBV27 and J usage is TRBJ2-7; D might be TRBD1 (7 bases). Trimming left V 0 bases short and J 2 bases short, with 23 bases between. This CDR3 comprises 19 residues. Germline CDR1 and CDR2: MNHEY and SMNVEV (reference sequence). Here the CDR3 reads CASSLSRTGPGLFPYEQYF. CDR3 coding DNA: TGTGCCAGCAGTTTATCAAGGACAGGCCCGGGACTTTTCCCCTACGAGCAGTACTTC.

CDR3 loop: CASSQVGRNTEAFF. Here the CDR3 DNA reads TGTGCCAGCAGCCAAGTCGGCCGGAACACTGAAGCTTTCTTT. V and J are TRBV14 and TRBJ1-1; D call uncertain. V was cut by 1 base and J by 1 base, with 7 bases left in between. Germline V lookup: CDR1 SGHDN, CDR2 FVKESK. The CDR3 sequence is 14 residues long.

CDR3 in DNA: TGTGCCAGCAGCCAAGATCCTGGGGCGGCTGAAGCTTTCTTT. Its translation is CASSQDPGAAEAFF. The chain carries TRBV4-2 and TRBJ1-1, with a tentative D call TRBD1 (5 bases). V was clipped by 0 bases and J by 6 bases, with 11 bases between them. Germline CDR1 and CDR2: LGHNA and YNFKEQ. CDR3 length equals 14 residues.

Concerning this clone: Likely a read error: the CDR3 ends without its conserved phenylalanine or tryptophan. The gene calls are TRBV11-3 and TRBJ2-7; D uncertain. V was cut by 3 bases and J by 6 bases, with 9 bases left in between. The CDR3 has 12 amino acids. Germline V lookup: CDR1 SGHNT, CDR2 YENEEA. CDR3 region: CASSLSASEQYL. The CDR3 nucleotides are TGTGCCAGCAGCTTGAGTGCAAGCGAGCAGTACCTC.

V is TRBV5-4 and J is TRBJ2-3, with D hard to call. Trimming shortened V by 0 bases and J by 0 bases, and 8 bases separated the two germline ends. The germline CDR1 and CDR2 sequences are SGHNT and YYREEE (reference sequence). The CDR3 is 15 amino acids. The chain's CDR3 is CASSLEFDSTDTQYF. The CDR3 DNA is TGTGCCAGCAGCTTGGAGTTTGACAGCACAGATACGCAGTATTTT.

This clone was counted between two and nine times. CDR3 amino acids: CASSQDRLGNQPQHF. The CDR3 DNA follows: TGTGCCAGCAGCCAAGATAGGCTGGGCAATCAGCCCCAGCATTTT. V usage is TRBV4-2 and J usage is TRBJ1-5; D uncertain. Germline values: CDR1 LGHNA, CDR2 YNFKEQ. V was trimmed by 0 bases and J by 2 bases, leaving 8 bases between them. This CDR3 contains 15 residues.

The chain joins TRBV23-1 to TRBJ2-7, with TRBD1 as a possible D gene (5 bases). TRBV23-1 is marked as an open reading frame, function uncertain. V was trimmed by 0 bases and J by 6 bases, leaving 12 bases between them. The CDR3 consists of 14 residues. CDR3 amino acids: CASSQSGHTCEQYF. The CDR3 DNA sequence: TGCGCCAGCAGTCAATCCGGACACACATGCGAGCAGTACTTC.

This clone has only one observation. CDR3 in DNA: TGTGCCAGCAGCGTGGTGGGGAGCTCCTACGAGCAGTACTTC. It codes for CASSVVGSSYEQYF. This sequence joins TRBV5-6 and TRBJ2-7, with D perhaps matching TRBD2 (5 bases). The germline CDR1 and CDR2 sequences are SGHDT and YYEEEE. V was clipped by 4 bases and J by 0 bases, with 11 bases between them. CDR3 size: 14 residues. The variable domain in full, with the rest retrieved from reference TRBV5-6 and TRBJ2-7, is DAGVTQSPTHLIKTRGQQVTLRCSPKSGHDTVSWYQQALGQGPQFIFQYYEEEERQRGNFPDRFSGHQFPNYSSELNVNALLLGDSALYLCASSVVGSSYEQYFGPGTRLTVT.

This chain links TRBV5-1 with TRBJ2-5; no clear D gene. Trimming left V 0 bases short and J 1 base short, with 7 bases between. Germline loops: CDR1 SGHRS, CDR2 YFSETQ. The CDR3 has 14 amino acids. The CDR3 is CASSLVGPQETQYF. CDR3 nucleotide sequence: TGCGCCAGCAGCTTGGTAGGGCCCCAAGAGACCCAGTACTTC.

The V call is TRBV11-3, the J call TRBJ1-1, with a tentative D call TRBD1 (6 bases). The V end lost 1 base, the J end lost 8 bases, and 11 bases lay between the germline ends. The CDR3 length is 13 residues. In germline, CDR1 is SGHNT, CDR2 YENEEA. DNA of the CDR3: TGTGCCAGCAGCTTAGGTCCGGGACAAGAAGCTTTCTTT. Translating it yields CASSLGPGQEAFF.

Note on this clone: Other DNA sequences from this sample encode an identical CDR3 as well. The V gene is TRBV20-1, the J gene TRBJ1-2; D gene unclear. V shed 2 bases and J shed 7 bases, with 2 bases lying between them. The CDR3 runs to 9 residues. The germline CDR1 and CDR2 sequences are DFQATT and SNEGSKA (reference sequence). The CDR3 is CSARPGYTF. The CDR3 region has the DNA TGCAGTGCTAGACCTGGCTACACCTTC.

The chain joins TRBV29-1 to TRBJ1-1; weak D call: TRBD1 (5 bases). This CDR3 is built from 12 residues. Per germline, CDR1 SQVTM and CDR2 ANQGSEA. V was shortened by 7 bases and J by 7 bases, with 16 bases between the two germline ends. The CDR3 loop reads CSAPQGAYEAFF. DNA for the CDR3: TGCAGCGCTCCCCAGGGAGCGTATGAAGCTTTCTTT.

The J gene is TRBJ2-5, the V gene TRBV9; no definite D call. The length of the CDR3 is 16 residues. Germline lookup yields CDR1 SGDLS and CDR2 YYNGEE. With 0 bases removed from V and 2 bases from J, the gap between germline ends came to 14 bases. The CDR3 reads CASSVAPGGIQETQYF. Written as DNA, the CDR3 is TGTGCCAGCAGCGTAGCCCCCGGTGGGATTCAAGAGACCCAGTACTTC.

This clone has just one count. This chain connects TRBV10-3 to TRBJ2-5; D unclear. The J call could be wrong; TRBJ2-7 is a better fit for the DNA end. The CDR3 length is 15 residues. Germline-derived CDR1 and CDR2 are ENHRY and SYGVKD. DNA of the CDR3: TGTGCCATCAGTGGGGCCCTCGCCAGCTCCTACGAGCAGTACTTC. It specifies CAISGALASSYEQYF.

There are a few counts of this clone. Here the CDR3 DNA reads TGCGCCAGCAGCTTGGGGGGACAGGGGTATGAAGCTTTCTTT. Translated, it gives CASSLGGQGYEAFF. V is TRBV5-1 and J is TRBJ1-1, with TRBD1 identical over 10 bases. With 0 bases clipped from V and 7 bases from J, the junction kept 3 bases outside the gene matches. From germline, CDR1 is SGHRS and CDR2 YFSETQ. The CDR3 totals 14 residues.

This rearrangement joins TRBV6-5 to TRBJ2-4; D is undetermined. V dropped 5 bases and J dropped 3 bases, with 14 bases sitting between them. Germline lookup yields CDR1 MNHEY and CDR2 SVGAGI. This CDR3 spans 15 amino acids. The CDR3 bases are TGTGCCAGCAGTCGAACAGAGGTGGGCAAAAACATTCAGTACTTC. Translation: CASSRTEVGKNIQYF.

The rearrangement uses TRBV18 and TRBJ1-5; no definite D call. Trimming took 0 bases from V and 1 from J, leaving 7 bases between them. Germline V gene data show CDR1 as KGHSH and CDR2 as LQKENI. CDR3 length: 15 residues. As DNA, the CDR3 is TGTGCCAGCTCACCACCACCGTCGAGCAATCAGCCCCAGCATTTT. This encodes CASSPPPSSNQPQHF.

This rearrangement joins TRBV5-1 to TRBJ2-6; 8 bases are a match to TRBD2. The ends lost 4 bases at V and 0 bases at J; junction bases unmatched: 9. The CDR3 contains 18 residues. Germline V lookup: CDR1 SGHRS, CDR2 YFSETQ. CDR3: CASSPGGLAGSGANVLTF. As DNA, the CDR3 is TGCGCCAGCAGCCCCGGCGGCCTAGCGGGCTCTGGGGCCAACGTCCTGACTTTC.

The chain has TRBV6-5 and TRBJ1-2; TRBD1 might be the D (5 bases). The CDR3 runs 15 residues. The ends were cut back, 6 bases at V and 0 bases at J, with 14 bases in the middle. Germline values: CDR1 MNHEY, CDR2 SVGAGI. CDR3 region: CASSQDSEANYGYTF. The CDR3, as DNA: TGTGCCAGCAGCCAAGACAGTGAAGCTAACTATGGCTACACCTTC.

A remark on this clone: A read error may produce the germline difference seen at one junction end. The CDR3 DNA reads as TGTGCTAGCAGTCCGACCTCCGGGACGGGACTCTACGAGCAGTACTTC. Its protein is CASSPTSGTGLYEQYF. The chain recombines TRBV7-7 with TRBJ2-7, with a possible D match to TRBD2 (6 bases). Germline CDR1 and CDR2: SSHAT and FNYEAQ (reference sequence). The CDR3 has 16 amino acids.

V is TRBV19 and J is TRBJ2-5; no reliable D call. Germline loops: CDR1 LNHDA, CDR2 SQIVND (reference sequence). Trimming pared 3 bases from V and 7 bases from J, leaving 12 bases between. The CDR3 is 13 residues long. The CDR3 coding sequence is TGTGCCAGTAGTATCGACCCGGGCAGGACCCAGTACTTC. This encodes CASSIDPGRTQYF.

The rearrangement uses TRBV19 and TRBJ1-3, with TRBD1 as a possible D gene (5 bases). Trimming took off 5 bases at V and 4 bases at J, with 12 bases between the two ends. The CDR3 is made up of 14 amino acids. The germline CDR1 and CDR2 sequences are LNHDA and SQIVND (reference sequence). The CDR3, as DNA: TGTGCCAGTAGTTTGGGCAGGGCGGGAAACACCATATATTTT. Residues: CASSLGRAGNTIYF.

As DNA, the CDR3 is TGCGCCAGCAGCCGGGGACTAGCGGGACTAGAGCAGTACTTC. Amino acids: CASSRGLAGLEQYF. The gene calls are TRBV5-1 and TRBJ2-7; 13 nucleotides agree with TRBD2. There are 14 residues in the CDR3. V lost 4 bases, J lost 7 bases, and 5 bases stayed unmatched. Germline values: CDR1 SGHRS, CDR2 YFSETQ.

This clone has only a few counts. Other DNA sequences in this sample translate to the same CDR3. The chain employs TRBV7-2 and TRBJ1-5, with D unresolved. CDR1 is SGHTA and CDR2 is FQGNSA in the germline V gene. V was pared by 3 bases and J by 2 bases, with 5 bases between. The CDR3 has 13 amino acids. In nucleotides, the CDR3 is TGTGCCAGCAGCTTCGGAGGCAATCAGCCCCAGCATTTT. Translation gives CASSFGGNQPQHF.

The genes are TRBV2 and TRBJ2-1; no clear D. This CDR3 contains 12 residues. Deletions cut 5 bases from V and 6 bases from J, with 8 bases between. Germline V gene sequence: CDR1 SNHLY, CDR2 FYNNEI. The CDR3: CASSMVGNEQFF. In DNA, the CDR3 is TGTGCCAGCAGTATGGTTGGCAATGAGCAGTTCTTC.

V and J are TRBV18 and TRBJ2-2; 7 bases fit TRBD2. Germline V gene data show CDR1 as KGHSH and CDR2 as LQKENI. The V segment lost 2 bases and the J segment 6 bases; nucleotides outside the gene matches: 12. This CDR3 is built from 17 residues. The CDR3 is CASSPVSGGRSPGELFF. The CDR3 DNA is TGTGCCAGCTCACCAGTCTCTGGCGGGAGAAGCCCCGGGGAGCTGTTTTTT.

The chain joins TRBV7-2 to TRBJ2-7; D unresolved. Deletions cut 5 bases from V and 5 bases from J, with 10 bases between. From germline, CDR1 is SGHTA and CDR2 FQGNSA. This CDR3 has 12 amino acids. The CDR3: CASSQVWNEQYF. The CDR3, as DNA: TGTGCCAGCAGCCAAGTATGGAACGAGCAGTACTTC.